The TCR beta chain described here comes from a study of T cell repertoires in cytomegalovirus infection. As for the study in general: The public TCR beta signatures pointed to both CMV infection and matching HLA type. Broader study findings: Pooled public TCR beta family frequency picked out CMV carriers with the relevant HLA. Ex vivo, HLA-C-restricted CMV-specific TCR beta clonotypes prevailed over the rest of the response.

V was trimmed by 3 bases and J by 6 bases, leaving 9 bases between them. Per germline, CDR1 SGDLS and CDR2 YYNGEE. This CDR3 is 13 amino acids long. TCRdb re-derived calls from the reads in MiXCR, one entry per CDR3 protein. The sample has a few hundred thousand distinct CDR3 sequences; approximately 9.2% are singletons. On this clonotype: Antigen unknown.

The sequence was collected from a human donor in good health (CMV status not recorded). Some clones in this sample may be carry-over from other donors' samples. The rearrangement uses TRBV9 and TRBJ1-4; no firm D call. The sequenced sample was PBMCs. CDR3 protein: CASSAGPDEKLFF. CDR3 sequence (DNA): TGTGCCAGCAGCGCTGGACCTGATGAAAAACTGTTTTTT.